Presented here are 17 T cell receptor beta chains from one specimen sequenced in a study of blood T cell repertoires in COVID-19. Some clones are missing from TCRdb's copy, which holds only in-frame ones; the method was immunoSEQ multiplex PCR. The sample lists 250,000 to 400,000 clones, around 90% occurring once. Material for sequencing was PBMCs or T cells enriched from blood (not recorded which). These receptors were collected from a man between 60 and 75 years old who had recovered from COVID-19.

The V gene is TRBV4-2, the J gene TRBJ1-2, with a weak D call TRBD1 (6 bases). In germline, CDR1 is LGHNA, CDR2 YNFKEQ. With 0 bases removed from V and 3 bases from J, the gap between germline ends came to 20 bases. The CDR3 extends over 18 amino acids. CDR3 region: CASSQEASIRGRDYGYTF. The CDR3 region has the DNA TGTGCCAGCAGCCAAGAGGCTTCCATCAGGGGCAGGGACTATGGCTACACCTTC.

The chain employs TRBV6-4 and TRBJ2-7; 8 nucleotides align to TRBD1. This CDR3 has 15 amino acids. Germline assignment: CDR1 MRHNA and CDR2 SNTAGT. With 6 bases clipped from V and 6 bases from J, the junction kept 13 bases outside the gene matches. The CDR3 DNA reads as TGTGCCAGCAGCCAGTTGTTTGGCAGGGGGCTCGAGCAGTACTTC. It translates to CASSQLFGRGLEQYF.

The chain carries TRBV4-3 and TRBJ1-1; TRBD1 matches 7 bases. The CDR3 runs to 16 residues. The junction had 10 bases not matched to a gene; V was cut back by 5 bases and J by 1 base. Germline CDR1 is LGHNA and CDR2 is YSLEER. The CDR3 DNA sequence: TGCGCCAGCAGCGCCCACAGGGGTCTTGGGAACACTGAAGCTTTCTTT. Translated, it gives CASSAHRGLGNTEAFF.

The chain is built from TRBV19 and TRBJ1-4; 8 nucleotides agree with TRBD1. This CDR3 spans 12 amino acids. The germline V gene encodes CDR1 LNHDA and CDR2 SQIVND (reference sequence). Trimming cost V 5 bases and J 10 bases; bases outside gene matches: 3. The CDR3: CASSSQGGKLFF. CDR3 sequence (DNA): TGTGCCAGTAGTTCACAGGGGGGAAAACTGTTTTTT.

The genes are TRBV7-8 and TRBJ1-1, with D possibly being TRBD1 (6 bases). The CDR3 has 15 residues. Per the germline V gene, CDR1 is SGHVS and CDR2 is FQNEAQ. V dropped 1 base and J dropped 0 bases, with 9 bases sitting between them. CDR3 bases: TGTGCCAGCAGCTTAGATCAGGGGATGAACACTGAAGCTTTCTTT. Amino acid sequence: CASSLDQGMNTEAFF.

The V gene is TRBV2, the J gene TRBJ1-4, with 7 bases lining up with TRBD1. The CDR3 totals 13 residues. The V gene's germline CDR1 is SNHLY and CDR2 FYNNEI. Trimming cost V 6 bases and J 9 bases; bases outside gene matches: 7. CDR3 sequence (DNA): TGTGCCAGCAGCATCGGACAGGACCAAAAACTGTTTTTT. Translated, it gives CASSIGQDQKLFF.

The chain links TRBV27 to TRBJ1-2; the match to TRBD1 covers 7 bases. The CDR3 totals 15 residues. Germline values: CDR1 MNHEY, CDR2 SMNVEV (reference sequence). V gave up 0 bases and J gave up 3 bases; unmatched junction bases: 4. This chain's CDR3 is CASSLSIGQDYGYTF. CDR3 coding DNA: TGTGCCAGCAGTTTATCGATCGGACAGGACTATGGCTACACCTTC.

This chain uses TRBV11-3 with TRBJ2-5, with 12 bases identical to TRBD1. V lost 1 base and J lost 6; bases outside the gene matches: 6. Germline V gene lookup returns CDR1 SGHNT and CDR2 YENEEA. This CDR3 contains 16 residues. The CDR3 sequence is CASSLGGTGGLKTQYF. In DNA form, the CDR3 reads TGTGCCAGCAGCTTAGGCGGGACAGGGGGCTTGAAGACCCAGTACTTC.

The chain is built from TRBV4-1 and TRBJ1-5, with 7 bases that match TRBD1. CDR3 length: 15 amino acids. The V gene's germline CDR1 is MGHRA and CDR2 YSYEKL. The V and J ends lost 0 bases and 6 bases, in that order; junction bases with no gene match: 5. The CDR3: CASSQDDRVGQPQHF. DNA for the CDR3: TGCGCCAGCAGCCAAGATGACAGGGTCGGTCAGCCCCAGCATTTT.

This clone appeared once. The chain couples TRBV27 to TRBJ2-5; possibly TRBD2 for D (5 bases). Per the germline V gene, CDR1 is MNHEY and CDR2 is SMNVEV (reference sequence). The germline V and J ends were trimmed by 0 bases and 4 bases, with 6 bases remaining between them. The CDR3 is 13 amino acids. CDR3 residues: CASSLSGGETQYF. The CDR3 nucleotides are TGTGCCAGCAGTTTATCTGGAGGAGAGACCCAGTACTTC.

The sample holds a few counts of this clone. This rearrangement joins TRBV7-6 to TRBJ1-5, with 9 bases lining up with TRBD1. Germline V gives CDR1 SGHVS, CDR2 FNYEAQ. CDR3 size: 16 residues. V lost 5 bases to trimming and J lost 3 bases; unmatched junction nucleotides: 8. DNA of the CDR3: TGTGCCAGCAGCACCGGGACAGGGCCTTACAATCAGCCCCAGCATTTT. Translation gives CASSTGTGPYNQPQHF.

The CDR3 spells CAISESGTGVTEAFF. The CDR3 DNA reads TGTGCCATCAGTGAGTCCGGGACAGGGGTCACTGAAGCTTTCTTT. The rearrangement links TRBV10-3 to TRBJ1-1; 10 nucleotides match TRBD1. CDR1 ENHRY and CDR2 SYGVKD come from the germline V gene. The CDR3 runs to 15 residues. J gave up 4 bases and V 0 bases, and 2 bases lay outside the gene matches.

V and J are TRBV14 and TRBJ2-2; 9 bases map to TRBD1. Looked up from germline, CDR1 is SGHDN and CDR2 is FVKESK. The CDR3 loop spans 15 amino acids. After removal of 4 bases from V and 13 bases from J, the junction contained 13 bases not matched to a gene. CDR3 sequence reads: CASSPLQGQGSWLFF. The CDR3 DNA reads TGTGCCAGCAGCCCCCTCCAGGGACAGGGAAGTTGGCTGTTTTTT.

The V and J genes are TRBV2 and TRBJ2-3; 7 nucleotides line up with TRBD1. The V and J ends lost 6 bases and 4 bases, in that order; junction bases with no gene match: 7. Germline CDR1 and CDR2: SNHLY and FYNNEI. This CDR3 has 14 amino acids. The CDR3 DNA reads as TGTGCCAGCAGATCCAAAGGGGGCGCAGATACGCAGTATTTT. It encodes CASRSKGGADTQYF.

The chain combines TRBV5-1 with TRBJ2-2; 10 nucleotides agree with TRBD2. Trimming took 0 bases from V and 4 from J; bases not matched to a gene: 3. The CDR3 length is 16 residues. CDR1 is SGHRS and CDR2 is YFSETQ in the germline V gene. The chain's CDR3 is CASSLASGSTTGELFF. CDR3 in DNA: TGCGCCAGCAGCTTGGCTAGCGGGAGTACCACCGGGGAGCTGTTTTTT.

The chain recombines TRBV5-4 with TRBJ2-1; D possibly corresponds to TRBD2 (7 bases). The V gene lost 3 bases and the J gene lost 7 bases, with 20 bases spanning the gap. The germline gives CDR1 SGHNT, CDR2 YYREEE (reference sequence). This CDR3 is 16 amino acids long. CDR3 region: CASSSPGAGARNEQFF. The CDR3 coding sequence is TGTGCCAGCAGCTCGCCAGGGGCGGGGGCCCGAAATGAGCAGTTCTTC.

This sequence joins TRBV11-1 and TRBJ2-2; D is perhaps TRBD2 (6 bases). The CDR3 spans 17 residues. Germline CDR1 is SGHAT and CDR2 is FQDESV (reference sequence). Trimming shortened V by 0 bases and J by 0 bases, and 11 bases separated the two germline ends. In nucleotides, the CDR3 is TGTGCCAGCAGCTTAGCGCGGGGCGGGGCGAACACCGGGGAGCTGTTTTTT. Translating gives CASSLARGGANTGELFF.